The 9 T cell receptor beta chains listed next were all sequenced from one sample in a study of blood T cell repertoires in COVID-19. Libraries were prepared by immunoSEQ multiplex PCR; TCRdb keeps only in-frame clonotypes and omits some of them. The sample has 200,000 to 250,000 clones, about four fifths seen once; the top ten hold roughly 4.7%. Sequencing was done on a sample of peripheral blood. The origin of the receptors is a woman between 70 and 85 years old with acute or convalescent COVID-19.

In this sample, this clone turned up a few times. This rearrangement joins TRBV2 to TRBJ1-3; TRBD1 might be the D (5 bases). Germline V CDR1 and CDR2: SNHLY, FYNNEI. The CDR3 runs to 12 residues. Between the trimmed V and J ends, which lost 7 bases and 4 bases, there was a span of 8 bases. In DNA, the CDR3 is TGTGCCAGCAAGGGGTCCGGAAACACCATATATTTT. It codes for CASKGSGNTIYF.

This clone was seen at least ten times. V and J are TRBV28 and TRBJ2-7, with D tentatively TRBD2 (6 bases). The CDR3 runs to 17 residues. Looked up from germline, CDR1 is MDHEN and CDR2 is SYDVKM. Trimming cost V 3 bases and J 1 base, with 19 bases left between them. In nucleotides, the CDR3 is TGTGCCAGCAGTTTTATACCGTCGGCAGGGAGGTCCTACGAGCAGTACTTC. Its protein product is CASSFIPSAGRSYEQYF.

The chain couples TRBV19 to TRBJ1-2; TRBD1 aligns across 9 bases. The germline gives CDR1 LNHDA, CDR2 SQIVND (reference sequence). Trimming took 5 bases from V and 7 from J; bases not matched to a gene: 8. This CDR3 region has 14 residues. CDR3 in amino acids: CASSPGTGSIGYTF. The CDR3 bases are TGTGCCAGTAGTCCCGGGACAGGGTCAATTGGCTACACCTTC.

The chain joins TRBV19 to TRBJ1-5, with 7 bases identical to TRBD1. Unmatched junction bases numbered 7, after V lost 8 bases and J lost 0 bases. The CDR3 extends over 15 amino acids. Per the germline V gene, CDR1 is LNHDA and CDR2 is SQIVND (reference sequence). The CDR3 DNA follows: TGTGCCAGTCTCGACAGGGTAAATAGCAATCAGCCCCAGCATTTT. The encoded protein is CASLDRVNSNQPQHF.

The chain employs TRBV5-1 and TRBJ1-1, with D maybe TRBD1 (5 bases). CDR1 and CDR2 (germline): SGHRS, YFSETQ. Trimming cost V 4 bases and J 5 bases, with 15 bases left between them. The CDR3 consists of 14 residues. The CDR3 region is CASSPGGYGTEAFF. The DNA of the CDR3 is TGCGCCAGCAGCCCCGGGGGTTATGGGACTGAAGCTTTCTTT.

Here the CDR3 reads CASSPLGNEQYF. In DNA form, the CDR3 reads TGTGCCAGCAGTCCACTAGGAAACGAGCAGTACTTC. The chain recombines TRBV12-3 or TRBV12-4 with TRBJ2-7, with D possibly matching TRBD2 (5 bases). Trimming shortened V by 5 bases and J by 5 bases, and 10 bases separated the two germline ends. CDR3 length equals 12 residues.

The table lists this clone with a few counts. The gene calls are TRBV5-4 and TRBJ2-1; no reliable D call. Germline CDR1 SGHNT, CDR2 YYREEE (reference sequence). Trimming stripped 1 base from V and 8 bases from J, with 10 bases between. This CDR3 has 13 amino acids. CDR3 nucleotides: TGTGCCAGCAGCTTGAGTGGCTTGGATGAGCAGTTCTTC. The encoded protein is CASSLSGLDEQFF.

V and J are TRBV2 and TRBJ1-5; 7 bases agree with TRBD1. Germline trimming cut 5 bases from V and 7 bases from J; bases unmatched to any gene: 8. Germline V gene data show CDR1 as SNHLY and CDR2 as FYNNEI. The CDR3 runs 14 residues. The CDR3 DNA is TGTGCCAGCAGTTACAGGGGTCGGGGCCAGCCCCAGCATTTT. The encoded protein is CASSYRGRGQPQHF.

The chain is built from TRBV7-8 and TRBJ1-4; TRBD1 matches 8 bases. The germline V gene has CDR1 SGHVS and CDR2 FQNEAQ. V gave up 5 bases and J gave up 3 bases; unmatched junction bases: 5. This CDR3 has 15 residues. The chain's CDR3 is CASSLDRGPNEKLFF. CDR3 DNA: TGTGCCAGCAGCCTCGACAGGGGACCTAATGAAAAACTGTTTTTT.